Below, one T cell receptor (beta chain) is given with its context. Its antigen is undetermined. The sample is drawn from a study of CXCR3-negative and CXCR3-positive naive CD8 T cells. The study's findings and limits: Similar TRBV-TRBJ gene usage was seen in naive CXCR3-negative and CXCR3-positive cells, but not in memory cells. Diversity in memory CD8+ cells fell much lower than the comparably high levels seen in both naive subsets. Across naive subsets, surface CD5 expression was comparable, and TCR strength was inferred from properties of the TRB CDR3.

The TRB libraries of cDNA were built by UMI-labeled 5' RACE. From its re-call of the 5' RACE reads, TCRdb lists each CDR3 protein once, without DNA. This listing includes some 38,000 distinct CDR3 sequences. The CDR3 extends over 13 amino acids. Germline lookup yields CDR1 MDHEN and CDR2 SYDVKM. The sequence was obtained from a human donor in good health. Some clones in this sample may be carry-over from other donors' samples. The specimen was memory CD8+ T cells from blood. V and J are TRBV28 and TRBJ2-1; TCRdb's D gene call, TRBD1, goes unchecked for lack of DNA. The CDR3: CASSQPGYNEQFF.